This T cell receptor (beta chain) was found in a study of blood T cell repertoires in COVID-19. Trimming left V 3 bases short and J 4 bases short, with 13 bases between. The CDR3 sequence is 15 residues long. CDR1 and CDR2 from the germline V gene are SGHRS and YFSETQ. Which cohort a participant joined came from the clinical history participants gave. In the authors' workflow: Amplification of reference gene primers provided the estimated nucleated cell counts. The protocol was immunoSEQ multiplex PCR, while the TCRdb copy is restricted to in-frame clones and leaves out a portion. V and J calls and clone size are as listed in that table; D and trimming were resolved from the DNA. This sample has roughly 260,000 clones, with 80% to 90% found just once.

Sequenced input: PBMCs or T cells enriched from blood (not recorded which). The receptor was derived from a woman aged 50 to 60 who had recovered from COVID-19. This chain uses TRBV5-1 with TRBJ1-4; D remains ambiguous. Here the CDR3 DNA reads TGCGCCAGCAGCTGGGCGGGTACCGATAATGAAAAACTGTTTTTT. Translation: CASSWAGTDNEKLFF.